Below, 20 T cell receptor beta chains from the same sample are listed, as sequenced in a study of cytomegalovirus exposure and HLA in healthy donors. In the PCR, 60 Vbeta and 13 Jbeta primers were used. TCRdb's copy holds only in-frame clones and misses some; the assay was immunoSEQ multiplex PCR. The repertoire holds some 190,000 clones, with over 80% as singletons. Sequencing was carried out using PBMCs. Every receptor here comes from a boy aged 2 to 9 in good health and CMV-seronegative.

The chain links TRBV13 to TRBJ1-2; 8 bases align to TRBD1. The germline CDR1 and CDR2 sequences are PRHDT and FYEKMQ (reference sequence). V lost 5 bases to trimming and J lost 4 bases; unmatched junction nucleotides: 6. This CDR3 comprises 14 residues. CDR3 amino acids: CASSAGQGGYGYTF. DNA of the CDR3: TGTGCCAGCAGCGCCGGACAGGGAGGCTATGGCTACACCTTC.

This chain uses TRBV29-1 with TRBJ2-3; D is perhaps TRBD1 (6 bases). Per the germline V gene, CDR1 is SQVTM and CDR2 is ANQGSEA. The CDR3 has 19 residues. The V end was cut by 5 bases, the J end by 0 bases, with 27 bases between. CDR3 in amino acids: CSVPPQDGQPGRSTDTQYF. The CDR3 region has the DNA TGCAGCGTTCCTCCGCAGGACGGACAGCCGGGTAGAAGCACAGATACGCAGTATTTT.

This clone was found a few times. The chain couples TRBV9 to TRBJ1-2; D gene uncertain. This CDR3 spans 16 amino acids. Deletions cut 4 bases from V and 4 bases from J, with 20 bases between. Germline CDR1 and CDR2: SGDLS and YYNGEE. This CDR3 reads CASSPDPFIGSYGYTF. In nucleotides, the CDR3 is TGTGCCAGCAGCCCAGACCCATTCATTGGGAGCTATGGCTACACCTTC.

The V and J genes are TRBV30 and TRBJ2-1; D is uncertain. Germline-derived CDR1 and CDR2 are GTSNPN and SVGIG (reference sequence). This CDR3 contains 12 residues. V was cut by 0 bases and J by 7 bases, with 7 bases left in between. Here the CDR3 reads CAWSVRSNEQFF. The CDR3 coding sequence is TGTGCCTGGAGTGTACGGAGTAATGAGCAGTTCTTC.

The rearrangement joins TRBV5-4 to TRBJ2-5; 13 bases map to TRBD2. Germline CDR1 SGHNT, CDR2 YYREEE (reference sequence). CDR3 length: 16 amino acids. The J segment lost 3 bases and the V segment lost 3 bases, leaving 5 bases of the junction unmatched. The CDR3 region is CASSSHGLAGEETQYF. The CDR3 coding sequence is TGTGCCAGCAGCTCCCACGGACTAGCGGGGGAAGAGACCCAGTACTTC. The whole variable domain, remainder taken from reference TRBV5-4 and TRBJ2-5, is ETGVTQSPTHLIKTRGQQVTLRCSSQSGHNTVSWYQQALGQGPQFIFQYYREEENGRGNFPPRFSGLQFPNYSSELNVNALELDDSALYLCASSSHGLAGEETQYFGPGTRLLVL.

This clone has only a few counts. V and J are TRBV7-2 and TRBJ2-3, with D perhaps matching TRBD2 (5 bases). The germline V gene encodes CDR1 SGHTA and CDR2 FQGNSA. V lost 1 base and J lost 5, with 16 bases in between. CDR3 length: 16 amino acids. This chain's CDR3 is CASSLGLDWTEDTQYF. In DNA form, the CDR3 reads TGTGCCAGCAGCTTAGGACTGGACTGGACGGAAGATACGCAGTATTTT.

The chain uses TRBV4-3 and TRBJ2-3; D gene ambiguous. Germline CDR1 reads LGHNA; CDR2 reads YSLEER. The ends were cut back, 1 base at V and 6 bases at J, with 11 bases in the middle. The CDR3 consists of 14 residues. The CDR3 DNA reads as TGCGCCAGCAGCCAAGCCCCCTACGAGGATACGCAGTATTTT. This translates into CASSQAPYEDTQYF.

The V and J genes are TRBV25-1 and TRBJ2-1; TRBD2 matches at 13 bases. V lost 2 bases to trimming and J lost 0 bases; unmatched junction nucleotides: 4. There are 18 residues in the CDR3. Germline values: CDR1 MGHDK, CDR2 SYGVNS. The CDR3 loop reads CASSEVGTSGNSYNEQFF. The DNA of the CDR3 is TGTGCCAGCAGTGAAGTAGGGACTAGCGGGAACTCCTACAATGAGCAGTTCTTC.

The chain couples TRBV5-1 to TRBJ1-6; weak D call: TRBD1 (6 bases). V gave up 1 base and J gave up 6 bases, with 11 bases separating them. In germline, CDR1 is SGHRS, CDR2 YFSETQ. CDR3 length: 15 residues. In DNA, the CDR3 is TGCGCCAGCAGCTTGACAGGGTATAGTAATTCACCCCTCCACTTT. Residues: CASSLTGYSNSPLHF.

The V call is TRBV5-6, the J call TRBJ2-5; D gene uncertain. This CDR3 spans 12 amino acids. The V end lost 4 bases, the J end lost 4 bases, and 8 bases lay between the germline ends. Germline assignment: CDR1 SGHDT and CDR2 YYEEEE. DNA for the CDR3: TGTGCCAGCAGCAGAGGAACAGAGACCCAGTACTTC. This gives the protein CASSRGTETQYF.

This clone showed up just a few times. This sequence joins TRBV11-3 and TRBJ1-1; D might be TRBD1 (6 bases). This CDR3 spans 14 amino acids. Looked up from germline, CDR1 is SGHNT and CDR2 is YENEEA. V was cut by 1 base and J by 3 bases, with 9 bases left in between. DNA of the CDR3: TGTGCCAGCAGCTTAGCAGGGGACGACACTGAAGCTTTCTTT. It encodes CASSLAGDDTEAFF.

The rearrangement links TRBV18 to TRBJ2-4; 7 bases match TRBD1. Trimming cost V 3 bases and J 0 bases; bases outside gene matches: 5. From germline, CDR1 is KGHSH and CDR2 LQKENI. The CDR3 contains 16 residues. CDR3 in amino acids: CASSPGTALAKNIQYF. The CDR3 DNA is TGTGCCAGCTCACCGGGGACAGCACTAGCCAAAAACATTCAGTACTTC.

This clone appeared a single time. This rearrangement joins TRBV29-1 to TRBJ2-2; D not certain. The CDR3 is 15 residues long. CDR1 and CDR2 from the germline V gene are SQVTM and ANQGSEA. V was shortened by 3 bases and J by 0 bases, with 11 bases between the two germline ends. CDR3 sequence reads: CSVESGLANTGELFF. In DNA, the CDR3 is TGCAGCGTTGAGTCGGGTTTAGCGAACACCGGGGAGCTGTTTTTT.

The chain carries TRBV2 and TRBJ2-3; 7 nucleotides match TRBD1. This CDR3 spans 15 amino acids. Germline assignment: CDR1 SNHLY and CDR2 FYNNEI. V dropped 2 bases and J dropped 2; count of bases not matched to a gene: 4. CDR3 region: CASSERDRDTDTQYF. The CDR3 nucleotides read TGTGCCAGCAGTGAAAGAGACAGGGACACAGATACGCAGTATTTT.

The chain has TRBV27 and TRBJ1-1, with D possibly TRBD1 on 6 matching bases. The CDR3 is 13 residues long. Trimming stripped 7 bases from V and 5 bases from J, with 14 bases between. Germline values: CDR1 MNHEY, CDR2 SMNVEV (reference sequence). The CDR3 DNA reads as TGTGCCAGCACCTCACAGGGTAAAACTGAAGCTTTCTTT. Protein sequence: CASTSQGKTEAFF.

The J gene is TRBJ1-6, the V gene TRBV7-2, with a tentative D call TRBD1 (5 bases). Trimming removed 6 bases at V and 10 bases at J, with 16 bases between. Germline V lookup: CDR1 SGHTA, CDR2 FQGNSA. The CDR3 is 14 amino acids. As DNA, the CDR3 is TGTGCCAGCAGGTCGCGCCAGGGTGGGTCACCCCTCCACTTT. This translates into CASRSRQGGSPLHF.

The chain links TRBV11-1 to TRBJ1-2, with 9 bases that match TRBD1. The CDR3 totals 16 residues. V dropped 4 bases and J dropped 2; count of bases not matched to a gene: 8. Germline V gene sequence: CDR1 SGHAT, CDR2 FQDESV (reference sequence). DNA for the CDR3: TGTGCCAGCAGCTCGACACAGGGGGCGCGGAACTATGGCTACACCTTC. Protein: CASSSTQGARNYGYTF.

V is TRBV7-2 and J is TRBJ1-2; no firm D call. Trimming took off 1 base at V and 4 bases at J, with 13 bases between the two ends. Germline assignment: CDR1 SGHTA and CDR2 FQGNSA. The CDR3 is 15 residues long. The CDR3 here is CASSLVQQRFYGYTF. CDR3 bases: TGTGCCAGCAGCTTAGTCCAGCAGAGGTTCTATGGCTACACCTTC.

A few counts support this clone. The chain combines TRBV6-1 with TRBJ2-2; 7 nucleotides match TRBD1. The CDR3 has 14 amino acids. The junction had 10 bases not matched to a gene; V was cut back by 7 bases and J by 8 bases. CDR1 and CDR2 from the germline V gene are MNHNS and SASEGT. In nucleotides, the CDR3 is TGTGCCAGCACGACAGGGAGTTTGGCTGGGGAGCTGTTTTTT. Its protein is CASTTGSLAGELFF.

The chain combines TRBV19 with TRBJ1-5; TRBD1 aligns across 8 bases. CDR1 is LNHDA, CDR2 SQIVND, per germline (reference sequence). The CDR3 totals 15 residues. With 1 base clipped from V and 7 bases from J, the junction kept 6 bases outside the gene matches. The CDR3 protein is CASSIGGQGSQPQHF. The DNA for the CDR3 is TGTGCCAGTAGTATAGGAGGACAGGGTAGCCAGCCCCAGCATTTT. Full variable domain (rest looked up from reference TRBV19 and TRBJ1-5): DGGITQSPKYLFRKEGQNVTLSCEQNLNHDAMYWYRQDPGQGLRLIYYSQIVNDFQKGDIAEGYSVSREKKESFPLTVTSAQKNPTAFYLCASSIGGQGSQPQHFGDGTRLSIL.